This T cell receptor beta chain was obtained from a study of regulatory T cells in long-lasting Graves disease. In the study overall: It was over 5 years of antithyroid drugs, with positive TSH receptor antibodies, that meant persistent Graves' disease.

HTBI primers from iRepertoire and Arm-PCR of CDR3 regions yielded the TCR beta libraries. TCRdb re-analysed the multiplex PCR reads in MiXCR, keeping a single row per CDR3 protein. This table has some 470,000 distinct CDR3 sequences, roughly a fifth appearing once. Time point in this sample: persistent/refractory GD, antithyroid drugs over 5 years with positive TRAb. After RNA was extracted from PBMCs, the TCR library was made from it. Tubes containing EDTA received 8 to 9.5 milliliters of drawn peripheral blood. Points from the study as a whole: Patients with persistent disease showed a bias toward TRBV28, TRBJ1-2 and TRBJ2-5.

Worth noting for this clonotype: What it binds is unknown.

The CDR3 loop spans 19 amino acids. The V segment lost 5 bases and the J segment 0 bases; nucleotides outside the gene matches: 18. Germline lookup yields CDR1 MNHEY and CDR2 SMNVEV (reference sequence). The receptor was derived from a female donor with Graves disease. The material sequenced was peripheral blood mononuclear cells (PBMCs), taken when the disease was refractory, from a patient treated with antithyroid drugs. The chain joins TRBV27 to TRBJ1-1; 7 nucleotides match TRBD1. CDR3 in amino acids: CASSTGTEWGTRVNTEAFF. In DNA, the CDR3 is TGTGCCAGCAGTACTGGGACAGAATGGGGGACGAGGGTGAACACTGAAGCTTTCTTT.